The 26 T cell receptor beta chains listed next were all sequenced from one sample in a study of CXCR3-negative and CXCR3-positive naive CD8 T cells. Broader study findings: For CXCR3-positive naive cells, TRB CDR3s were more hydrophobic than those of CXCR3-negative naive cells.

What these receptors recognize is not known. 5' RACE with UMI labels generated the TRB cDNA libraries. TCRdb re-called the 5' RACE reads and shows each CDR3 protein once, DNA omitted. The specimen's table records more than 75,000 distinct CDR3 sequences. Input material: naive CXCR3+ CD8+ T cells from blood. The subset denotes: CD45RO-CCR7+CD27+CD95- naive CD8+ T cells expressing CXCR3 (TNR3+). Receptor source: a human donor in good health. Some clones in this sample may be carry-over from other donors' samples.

CDR3 sequence: CSVSTGTGDTGELFF. The chain has TRBV29-1 and TRBJ2-2; the TCRdb call, TRBD1, lacks DNA for checking. The germline CDR1 and CDR2 sequences are SQVTM and ANQGSEA. The CDR3 is 15 amino acids.

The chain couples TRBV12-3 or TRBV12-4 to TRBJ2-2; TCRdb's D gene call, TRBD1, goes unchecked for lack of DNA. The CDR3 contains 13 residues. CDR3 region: CASSRQGSGELFF.

The CDR3: CASSYSISSRALTETQYF. V gene TRBV6-2 or TRBV6-3 combines with J gene TRBJ2-5; TCRdb's D gene call, TRBD2, goes unchecked for lack of DNA. The germline V gene encodes CDR1 MNHEY and CDR2 SVGEGT. This CDR3 comprises 18 residues.

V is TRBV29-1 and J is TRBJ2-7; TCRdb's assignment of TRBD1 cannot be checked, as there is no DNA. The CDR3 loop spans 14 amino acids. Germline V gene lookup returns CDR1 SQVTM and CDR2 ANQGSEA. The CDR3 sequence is CSVASGTGGHEQYF.

CDR3 residues: CASSSKDRANAYEQYF. V gene TRBV7-2 combines with J gene TRBJ2-7; the TCRdb call, TRBD1, lacks DNA for checking. The CDR3 loop spans 16 amino acids. Germline CDR1 SGHTA, CDR2 FQGNSA.

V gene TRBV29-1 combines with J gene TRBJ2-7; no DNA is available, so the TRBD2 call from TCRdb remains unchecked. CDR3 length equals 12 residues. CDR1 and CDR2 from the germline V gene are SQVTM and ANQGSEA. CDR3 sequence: CSVFLAGGEQYF.

Here the CDR3 reads CASSEYFISGRSYEQYF. The chain is built from TRBV25-1 and TRBJ2-7. The CDR3 consists of 17 residues. Germline CDR1 and CDR2: MGHDK and SYGVNS.

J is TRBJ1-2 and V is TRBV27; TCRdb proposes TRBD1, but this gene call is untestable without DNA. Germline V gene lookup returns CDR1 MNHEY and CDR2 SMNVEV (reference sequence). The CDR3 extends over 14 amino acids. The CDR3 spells CASSPGQEGSGYTF.

CDR3 loop: CASSYRDMATDTQYF. The chain recombines TRBV11-2 with TRBJ2-3; TCRdb returns TRBD1, unconfirmable since there is no DNA. Germline V CDR1 and CDR2: SGHAT, FQNNGV. The CDR3 has 15 amino acids.

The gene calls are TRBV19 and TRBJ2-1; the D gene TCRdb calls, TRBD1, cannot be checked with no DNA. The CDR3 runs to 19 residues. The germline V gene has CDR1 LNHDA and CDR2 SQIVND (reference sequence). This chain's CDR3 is CASKRRTREDPSSYNEQFF.

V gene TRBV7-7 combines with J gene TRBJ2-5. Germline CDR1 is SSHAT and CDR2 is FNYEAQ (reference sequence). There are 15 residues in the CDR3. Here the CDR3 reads CASSLEVYSRETQYF.

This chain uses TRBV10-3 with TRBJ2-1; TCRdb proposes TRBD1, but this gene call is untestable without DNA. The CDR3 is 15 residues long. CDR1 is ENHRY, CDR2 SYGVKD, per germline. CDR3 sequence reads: CAISELWTGINEQFF.

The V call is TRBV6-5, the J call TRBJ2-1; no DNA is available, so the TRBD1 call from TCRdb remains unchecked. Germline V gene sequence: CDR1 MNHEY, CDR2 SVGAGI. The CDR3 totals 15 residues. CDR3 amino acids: CASSYPGQGRNEQFF.

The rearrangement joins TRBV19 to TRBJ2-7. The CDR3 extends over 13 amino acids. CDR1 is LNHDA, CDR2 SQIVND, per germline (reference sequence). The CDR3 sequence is CASSMGTPFEQYF.

CDR3 sequence reads: CASSLKGSSYEQYF. The chain has TRBV7-6 and TRBJ2-7; TCRdb indicates TRBD2, and absent DNA this call remains unverified. Germline CDR1 reads SGHVS; CDR2 reads FNYEAQ. The CDR3 extends over 14 amino acids.

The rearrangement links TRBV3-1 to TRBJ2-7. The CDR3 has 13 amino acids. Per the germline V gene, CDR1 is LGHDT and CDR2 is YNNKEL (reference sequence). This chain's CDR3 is CASSQEASYEQYF.

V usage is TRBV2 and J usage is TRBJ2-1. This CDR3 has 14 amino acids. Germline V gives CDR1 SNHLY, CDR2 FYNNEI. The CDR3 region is CASSLAGAYNEQFF. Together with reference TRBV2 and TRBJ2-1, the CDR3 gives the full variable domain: EPEVTQTPSHQVTQMGQEVILRCVPISNHLYFYWYRQILGQKVEFLVSFYNNEISEKSEIFDDQFSVERPDGSNFTLKIRSTKLEDSAMYFCASSLAGAYNEQFFGPGTRLTVL.

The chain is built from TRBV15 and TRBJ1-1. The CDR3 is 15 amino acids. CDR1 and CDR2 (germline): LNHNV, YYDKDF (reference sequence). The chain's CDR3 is CATSRDRGTVTEAFF.

The CDR3 loop reads CASAVASGHYNEQFF. This chain connects TRBV2 to TRBJ2-1; TCRdb calls TRBD2, which cannot be checked without DNA. The CDR3 is 15 amino acids. Per germline, CDR1 SNHLY and CDR2 FYNNEI.

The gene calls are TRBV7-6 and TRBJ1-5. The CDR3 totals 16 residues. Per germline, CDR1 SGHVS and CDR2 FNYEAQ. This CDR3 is CASSLAGDYSNQPQHF.

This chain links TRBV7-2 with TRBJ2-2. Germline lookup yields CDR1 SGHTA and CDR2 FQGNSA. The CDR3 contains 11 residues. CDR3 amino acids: CASSLVGELFF. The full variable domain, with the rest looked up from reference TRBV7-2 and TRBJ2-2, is GAGVSQSPSNKVTEKGKDVELRCDPISGHTALYWYRQSLGQGLEFLIYFQGNSAPDKSGLPSDRFSAERTGGSVSTLTIQRTQQEDSAVYLCASSLVGELFFGEGSRLTVL.

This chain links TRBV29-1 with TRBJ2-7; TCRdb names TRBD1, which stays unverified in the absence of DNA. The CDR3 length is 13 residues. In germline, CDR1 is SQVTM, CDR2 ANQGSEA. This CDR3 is CSIAGGRTYEQYF.

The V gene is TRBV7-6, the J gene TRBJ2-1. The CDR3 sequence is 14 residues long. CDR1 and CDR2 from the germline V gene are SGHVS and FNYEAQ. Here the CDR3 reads CASSLAYTYNEQFF.

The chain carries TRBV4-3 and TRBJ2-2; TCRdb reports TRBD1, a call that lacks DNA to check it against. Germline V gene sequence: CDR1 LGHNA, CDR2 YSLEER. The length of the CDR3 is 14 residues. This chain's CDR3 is CASSQGTATGELFF.

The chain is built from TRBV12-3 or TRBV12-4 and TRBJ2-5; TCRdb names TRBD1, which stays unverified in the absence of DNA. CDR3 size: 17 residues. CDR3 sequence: CAGSLALGQAGQETQYF.

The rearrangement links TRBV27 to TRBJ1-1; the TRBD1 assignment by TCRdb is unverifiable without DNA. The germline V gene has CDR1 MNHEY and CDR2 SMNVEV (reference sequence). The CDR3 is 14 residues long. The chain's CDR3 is CASSQINGGQEAFF.